The 24 T cell receptor beta chains in this list originate from one sample, sequenced in a study of cytomegalovirus exposure and HLA in healthy donors. Vbeta (60) and Jbeta (13) primers were used in the PCR. The protocol was immunoSEQ multiplex PCR, while the TCRdb copy is restricted to in-frame clones and leaves out a portion. This sample yields about 160,000 clones, of which 70% to 80% are seen a single time; roughly 1.4% belongs to the top ten. Sequenced: PBMCs. These receptors all come from a man aged 35 to 55 in good health and CMV-seronegative.

V usage is TRBV9 and J usage is TRBJ2-1; unclear D gene. Germline CDR1 and CDR2: SGDLS and YYNGEE. V was cut by 3 bases and J by 6 bases, with 7 bases left in between. The CDR3 loop spans 12 amino acids. The CDR3 sequence is CASSASGNEQFF. In nucleotides, the CDR3 is TGTGCCAGCAGCGCCTCGGGCAATGAGCAGTTCTTC.

This clone is classed as large (0.1 to 1%). Distinct nucleotide sequences in the sample also encode this CDR3. This chain joins TRBV4-1 and TRBJ1-1; D might be TRBD1 (5 bases). With 4 bases removed from V and 0 bases from J, the gap between germline ends came to 12 bases. This CDR3 spans 15 amino acids. The V gene's germline CDR1 is MGHRA and CDR2 YSYEKL. This CDR3 reads CASSLPGSVNTEAFF. CDR3 sequence (DNA): TGCGCCAGCAGCCTACCAGGGTCGGTGAACACTGAAGCTTTCTTT.

This clone came up a few times. The chain carries TRBV5-1 and TRBJ2-3; TRBD1 agrees at 7 bases. Trimming took 4 bases from V and 2 from J; bases not matched to a gene: 1. This CDR3 contains 13 residues. The germline V gene has CDR1 SGHRS and CDR2 YFSETQ. The CDR3 here is CASSGTDTDTQYF. Written as DNA, the CDR3 is TGCGCCAGCAGCGGGACAGACACAGATACGCAGTATTTT.

J is TRBJ2-3 and V is TRBV5-1; TRBD1 agrees at 7 bases. Per germline, CDR1 SGHRS and CDR2 YFSETQ. This CDR3 region has 15 residues. The V gene end was trimmed by 5 bases and the J gene end by 4 bases; junction bases not matched to a gene: 10. CDR3 in DNA: TGCGCCAGCAGTAAACTACAGGGGTCGGCAGATACGCAGTATTTT. This translates into CASSKLQGSADTQYF.

As regards this clone: Other DNA sequences in this sample translate to the same CDR3. The chain is built from TRBV28 and TRBJ2-1; 9 bases line up with TRBD2. J was trimmed by 4 bases and V by 7 bases; bases with no gene match: 5. CDR1 is MDHEN and CDR2 is SYDVKM in the germline V gene. This CDR3 is built from 14 residues. The CDR3 DNA reads as TGTGCCAGCATCTTGACTAGCGGATACAATGAGCAGTTCTTC. It codes for CASILTSGYNEQFF.

This clone was found a few times. The rearrangement uses TRBV5-4 and TRBJ2-1; 13 nucleotides agree with TRBD2. Germline V CDR1 and CDR2: SGHNT, YYREEE (reference sequence). This CDR3 has 14 amino acids. After removal of 4 bases from V and 9 bases from J, the junction contained 4 bases not matched to a gene. CDR3 sequence: CASSGTSGVGEQFF. CDR3 sequence (DNA): TGTGCCAGCAGCGGGACTAGCGGGGTCGGTGAGCAGTTCTTC.

Only one count was recorded for this clone. V usage is TRBV30 and J usage is TRBJ1-5; D gene ambiguous. The CDR3 consists of 13 residues. Germline CDR1 GTSNPN, CDR2 SVGIG (reference sequence). The V end lost 1 base, the J end lost 5 bases, and 9 bases lay between the germline ends. CDR3 bases: TGTGCCTGGAGTGCGGGAAAAGATCAGCCCCAGCATTTT. Amino acids: CAWSAGKDQPQHF.

The gene calls are TRBV19 and TRBJ1-5; D gene ambiguous. Trimming stripped 2 bases from V and 3 bases from J, with 11 bases between. The CDR3 spans 15 residues. In germline, CDR1 is LNHDA, CDR2 SQIVND (reference sequence). As DNA, the CDR3 is TGTGCCAGTAGTATACTCTGGGGAGACAATCAGCCCCAGCATTTT. Its translation: CASSILWGDNQPQHF.

There are a few counts of this clone. The J gene is TRBJ1-5, the V gene TRBV19; D gene ambiguous. Germline V gives CDR1 LNHDA, CDR2 SQIVND (reference sequence). V was clipped by 0 bases and J by 0 bases, with 12 bases between them. The CDR3 totals 17 residues. The CDR3 here is CASSIDLGAYSNQPQHF. The CDR3 coding sequence is TGTGCCAGTAGTATAGATCTCGGAGCTTATAGCAATCAGCCCCAGCATTTT.

This chain connects TRBV4-2 to TRBJ2-5; 9 positions agree with TRBD2. J was trimmed by 1 base and V by 1 base; bases with no gene match: 7. This CDR3 comprises 17 residues. The germline gives CDR1 LGHNA, CDR2 YNFKEQ. The CDR3: CASSQVIAGDRQETQYF. CDR3 DNA: TGTGCCAGCAGCCAAGTAATAGCGGGGGACCGCCAAGAGACCCAGTACTTC.

The chain has TRBV19 and TRBJ1-1, with a possible D match to TRBD1 (6 bases). V shed 7 bases and J shed 4 bases, with 19 bases lying between them. CDR3 length: 15 amino acids. Per germline, CDR1 LNHDA and CDR2 SQIVND (reference sequence). The CDR3 protein is CASIPVGGASTEAFF. CDR3 nucleotides: TGTGCCAGTATCCCCGTCGGGGGGGCGAGCACTGAAGCTTTCTTT.

The rearrangement uses TRBV7-3 and TRBJ2-2, with TRBD1 identical over 10 bases. CDR3 length: 16 residues. CDR1 SGHTA and CDR2 FQGTGA come from the germline V gene. With 4 bases clipped from V and 6 bases from J, the junction kept 8 bases outside the gene matches. The CDR3 DNA follows: TGTGCCAGCAGCTCCACGGACAGGGGGTTGGCCGGGGAGCTGTTTTTT. Protein: CASSSTDRGLAGELFF.

Points on this clone: One end of the junction varies from germline; a read error may be responsible. Other DNA sequences within the sample encode an identical CDR3. The chain uses TRBV28 and TRBJ2-7; a weak D match, TRBD1 (5 bases). The CDR3 is made up of 13 amino acids. Germline V gene lookup returns CDR1 MDHEN and CDR2 SYDVKM. Written as DNA, the CDR3 is TGTGCCAGCAGTTTATCCGACAGCTACGAACAGTACTTC. Its translation: CASSLSDSYEQYF.

Concerning this clone itself: It may be a read error: a sequence one base away is much more abundant. The gene calls are TRBV6-5 and TRBJ1-2; perhaps TRBD1 as D (5 bases). This CDR3 spans 13 amino acids. From germline, CDR1 is MNHEY and CDR2 SVGAGI. V was trimmed by 5 bases and J by 1 base, leaving 8 bases between them. CDR3 sequence (DNA): TGTGCCAGCAGTCAGACAGTTAACTATGGCTACACCTTC. Its translation is CASSQTVNYGYTF.

This chain links TRBV5-4 with TRBJ2-1; 8 positions agree with TRBD2. The CDR3 consists of 12 residues. Germline V CDR1 and CDR2: SGHNT, YYREEE (reference sequence). J was trimmed by 10 bases and V by 3 bases; bases with no gene match: 3. This CDR3 reads CASSWGGGEQFF. CDR3 in DNA: TGTGCCAGCAGCTGGGGCGGGGGGGAGCAGTTCTTC.

V usage is TRBV25-1 and J usage is TRBJ2-1; D perhaps matches TRBD1 (6 bases). CDR1 is MGHDK and CDR2 is SYGVNS in the germline V gene. Trimming removed 9 bases from V and 3 bases from J, with 21 bases in between. The CDR3 runs 16 residues. In DNA form, the CDR3 reads TGTGCCAGTTCCGAAGGTCAGGGGCTATACTACAATGAGCAGTTCTTC. It is translated as CASSEGQGLYYNEQFF.

The chain couples TRBV5-1 to TRBJ1-4; D is perhaps TRBD1 (5 bases). The CDR3 extends over 14 amino acids. In germline, CDR1 is SGHRS, CDR2 YFSETQ. V gave up 2 bases and J gave up 0 bases, with 5 bases separating them. CDR3 bases: TGCGCCAGCAGCTTAGGGGCAACTAATGAAAAACTGTTTTTT. Encoded protein: CASSLGATNEKLFF.

The gene calls are TRBV6-5 and TRBJ1-1; a possible D gene is TRBD1 (5 bases). The CDR3 is made up of 15 amino acids. The germline V gene encodes CDR1 MNHEY and CDR2 SVGAGI. The V end was cut by 2 bases, the J end by 4 bases, with 14 bases between. The CDR3 reads CASSYGQGWGTEAFF. The CDR3 region has the DNA TGTGCCAGCAGTTACGGTCAGGGATGGGGCACTGAAGCTTTCTTT.

The chain is built from TRBV25-1 and TRBJ2-2, with D perhaps TRBD1 (6 bases). The CDR3 has 13 amino acids. CDR1 and CDR2 from the germline V gene are MGHDK and SYGVNS. Trimming left V 4 bases short and J 12 bases short, with 15 bases between. The CDR3 nucleotides read TGTGCCAGCAGTGGGGGATGGACAGCGCAGCTGTTTTTT. It translates to CASSGGWTAQLFF.

CDR3 nucleotide sequence: TGTGCCAGCAGTGAACAACTCCAAGAGACCCAGTACTTC. It yields the protein CASSEQLQETQYF. The V and J genes are TRBV25-1 and TRBJ2-5, with D hard to call. Trimming removed 2 bases at V and 1 base at J, with 5 bases between. The V gene's germline CDR1 is MGHDK and CDR2 SYGVNS. The CDR3 is made up of 13 amino acids.

The V and J genes are TRBV19 and TRBJ1-1; tentative D call: TRBD1 (6 bases). The CDR3 runs to 14 residues. With 6 bases removed from V and 0 bases from J, the gap between germline ends came to 11 bases. CDR1 is LNHDA and CDR2 is SQIVND in the germline V gene (reference sequence). CDR3 sequence reads: CASSLRTVNTEAFF. In nucleotides, the CDR3 is TGTGCCAGTAGCCTCCGGACAGTGAACACTGAAGCTTTCTTT.

The chain uses TRBV5-1 and TRBJ2-2; D is possibly TRBD1 (7 bases). Trimming removed 4 bases at V and 9 bases at J, with 19 bases between. The CDR3 extends over 15 amino acids. In germline, CDR1 is SGHRS, CDR2 YFSETQ. This CDR3 is CASSPPGGGGRELFF. CDR3 coding DNA: TGCGCCAGCAGCCCCCCAGGAGGGGGCGGGAGGGAGCTGTTTTTT.

The chain is built from TRBV27 and TRBJ1-2; the match to TRBD1 covers 10 bases. There are 16 residues in the CDR3. V was pared by 2 bases and J by 7 bases, with 10 bases of the junction left unmatched. CDR1 and CDR2 from the germline V gene are MNHEY and SMNVEV (reference sequence). The DNA for the CDR3 is TGTGCCAGCAGTTTAAAAGGACAGGGGGGCCTCGGTGGCTACACCTTC. Protein sequence: CASSLKGQGGLGGYTF.

This clone was detected only once. The chain has TRBV10-3 and TRBJ2-7; 10 positions match TRBD2. The CDR3 sequence is 17 residues long. V shed 4 bases and J 2 bases; nucleotides not matched to a gene: 11. Germline assignment: CDR1 ENHRY and CDR2 SYGVKD. CDR3 nucleotides: TGTGCCATCAGTGCTCAGCCCCTTAGCGGGGGGACCTACGAGCAGTACTTC. It yields the protein CAISAQPLSGGTYEQYF.